The source of this T cell receptor (beta chain) is a study of technical replicates of blood from a few donors. The CDR3 spans 16 residues. Germline trimming cut 5 bases from V and 9 bases from J; bases unmatched to any gene: 12. The germline CDR1 and CDR2 sequences are KGHSH and LQKENI. The method was immunoSEQ multiplex PCR; TCRdb's version includes in-frame clones alone and lacks a portion of them. The sample lists roughly 57,000 clones, about 95% seen once, with roughly 3.1% in the top ten. The specimen sequenced was PBMCs. The TCR was taken from a human donor in good health. Some clones in this sample may be carry-over from other donors' samples. J is TRBJ1-6 and V is TRBV18; 8 positions match TRBD1. CDR3: CASSAGQGGFGSPLHF. The CDR3, as DNA: TGTGCCAGCTCAGCAGGACAGGGAGGATTCGGTTCACCCCTCCACTTT.